The clone carrying this T cell receptor (beta chain) turned up a few times. The record originates from a study of blood T cell repertoires in COVID-19. Study as a whole: Researchers got acute and convalescent COVID-19 samples from the United States, Italy and Spain. Sources were T cells, B-cell-depleted T cells, or PBMCs; the material itself was cDNA or gDNA.

In the original processing: Reference gene primers were amplified, and this amplification served to estimate nucleated cell counts. Data came from immunoSEQ multiplex PCR; TCRdb stores just in-frame clones and leaves some out. V, J and clone size were drawn from that table, and D and trimming were deduced from the DNA. The sample lists about 100,000 clones, about 85% occurring once. CDR3 length equals 12 residues. The V gene lost 3 bases and the J gene lost 6 bases, with 9 bases spanning the gap. The V gene's germline CDR1 is SEHNR and CDR2 FQNEAQ (reference sequence). The chain recombines TRBV7-9 with TRBJ2-7; no clear D. Source material: peripheral blood. This receptor was identified in a man aged 55 to 70 with acute or convalescent COVID-19. The CDR3 DNA reads as TGTGCCAGCAGCTTGGGCCAGGTCGAGCAGTACTTC. Amino acids: CASSLGQVEQYF.